The 29 T cell receptor beta chains presented below share a single source sample, sequenced in a study of cytomegalovirus exposure and HLA in healthy donors. Amplification used 60 Vbeta primers and 13 Jbeta primers. Generated by immunoSEQ multiplex PCR, the TCRdb table keeps only in-frame clones and is missing some. This sample has 200,000 or so clones, with about 79% found just once. Sequences were obtained from PBMCs. The origin of the receptors is a boy aged 2 to 10 in good health and CMV-seronegative.

Concerning this clone: Other DNA sequences in this sample translate to the same CDR3. The V and J genes are TRBV30 and TRBJ1-3; 8 bases map to TRBD1. Germline CDR1 reads GTSNPN; CDR2 reads SVGIG (reference sequence). CDR3 length: 14 residues. V lost 3 bases and J lost 0; bases outside the gene matches: 1. This CDR3 reads CAWSDRGSGNTIYF. In nucleotides, the CDR3 is TGTGCCTGGAGCGACAGGGGCTCTGGAAACACCATATATTTT.

The chain couples TRBV4-3 to TRBJ1-6; D ambiguous. CDR3 size: 13 residues. V lost 3 bases and J 10 bases, leaving 10 bases between the germline ends. CDR1 is LGHNA and CDR2 is YSLEER in the germline V gene. The CDR3 reads CASSQTPQSPLHF. DNA of the CDR3: TGCGCCAGCAGCCAGACTCCCCAATCACCCCTCCACTTT.

V and J are TRBV7-9 and TRBJ2-5; D perhaps matches TRBD2 (5 bases). Germline V gives CDR1 SEHNR, CDR2 FQNEAQ (reference sequence). The CDR3 loop spans 13 amino acids. V was cut by 4 bases and J by 4 bases, with 10 bases left in between. The CDR3: CASSSGMRETQYF. As DNA, the CDR3 is TGTGCCAGCAGCTCGGGGATGCGAGAGACCCAGTACTTC. Complete variable domain (other parts from reference TRBV7-9 and TRBJ2-5): DTGVSQNPRHKITKRGQNVTFRCDPISEHNRLYWYRQTLGQGPEFLTYFQNEAQLEKSRLLSDRFSAERPKGSFSTLEIQRTEQGDSAMYLCASSSGMRETQYFGPGTRLLVL.

This clone is a singleton in its sample. J is TRBJ2-7 and V is TRBV5-1, with TRBD1 as a possible D gene (6 bases). Germline V gene sequence: CDR1 SGHRS, CDR2 YFSETQ. The CDR3 runs 13 residues. Trimming removed 0 bases at V and 4 bases at J, with 8 bases between. CDR3: CASSLDRVYEQYF. The CDR3 DNA sequence: TGCGCCAGCAGCTTGGACAGGGTTTACGAGCAGTACTTC.

The rearrangement uses TRBV5-4 and TRBJ2-5; 13 bases align to TRBD2. Germline V gene lookup returns CDR1 SGHNT and CDR2 YYREEE (reference sequence). V shed 4 bases and J 4 bases; nucleotides not matched to a gene: 4. The CDR3 is 15 residues long. CDR3 coding DNA: TGTGCCAGCAGCCTCGGGACTAGCGGGGTAGAGACCCAGTACTTC. It translates to CASSLGTSGVETQYF.

The J gene is TRBJ1-1, the V gene TRBV19, with a possible D match to TRBD1 (6 bases). Germline CDR1 and CDR2: LNHDA and SQIVND (reference sequence). The CDR3 runs 14 residues. V dropped 7 bases and J dropped 8 bases, with 20 bases sitting between them. The CDR3 here is CASTTMDRRGEAFF. The CDR3, as DNA: TGTGCCAGTACCACGATGGACAGACGAGGGGAAGCTTTCTTT. The variable domain in full, with the rest retrieved from reference TRBV19 and TRBJ1-1, is DGGITQSPKYLFRKEGQNVTLSCEQNLNHDAMYWYRQDPGQGLRLIYYSQIVNDFQKGDIAEGYSVSREKKESFPLTVTSAQKNPTAFYLCASTTMDRRGEAFFGQGTRLTVV.

V is TRBV10-3 and J is TRBJ2-3; no clear D gene. Trimming shortened V by 2 bases and J by 2 bases, and 8 bases separated the two germline ends. CDR1 and CDR2 (germline): ENHRY, SYGVKD. The CDR3 runs to 14 residues. For the CDR3, the DNA is TGTGCCATCAGTGAGCCGACATCCACAGATACGCAGTATTTT. Amino acids: CAISEPTSTDTQYF.

The chain couples TRBV4-3 to TRBJ1-5; 9 bases map to TRBD1. Germline assignment: CDR1 LGHNA and CDR2 YSLEER. The CDR3 runs 14 residues. After removal of 2 bases from V and 9 bases from J, the junction contained 5 bases not matched to a gene. The CDR3 region has the DNA TGCGCCAGCAGCCAACTACAGGGGGCTGTGCCCCAGCATTTT. This encodes CASSQLQGAVPQHF.

The chain is built from TRBV5-4 and TRBJ2-2; D is perhaps TRBD2 (5 bases). The CDR3 runs 15 residues. Looked up from germline, CDR1 is SGHNT and CDR2 is YYREEE (reference sequence). Trimming removed 4 bases from V and 1 base from J, with 11 bases in between. The CDR3 bases are TGTGCCAGCAGCCCGGACTTAAAGAACACCGGGGAGCTGTTTTTT. This encodes CASSPDLKNTGELFF.

This clone was seen once. The V call is TRBV7-8, the J call TRBJ2-5; weak D call: TRBD1 (7 bases). The J call could be wrong; TRBJ2-7 is a better fit for the DNA end. Germline assignment: CDR1 SGHVS and CDR2 FQNEAQ. The CDR3 is 16 amino acids. CDR3 in DNA: TGTGCCAGCAGCAATAGGGGGCGGGGTATCTCCTACGAGCAGTACTTC. It specifies CASSNRGRGISYEQYF.

This chain connects TRBV29-1 to TRBJ1-1; 7 bases are shared with TRBD1. The length of the CDR3 is 14 residues. CDR1 is SQVTM, CDR2 ANQGSEA, per germline. V lost 4 bases and J lost 1; bases outside the gene matches: 6. CDR3 amino acids: CSVAPGTANTEAFF. The DNA of the CDR3 is TGCAGCGTTGCTCCCGGGACAGCGAACACTGAAGCTTTCTTT. The full variable domain, in which reference TRBV29-1 and TRBJ1-1 provide the parts outside the CDR3, is SAVISQKPSRDICQRGTSLTIQCQVDSQVTMMFWYRQQPGQSLTLIATANQGSEATYESGFVIDKFPISRPNLTFSTLTVSNMSPEDSSIYLCSVAPGTANTEAFFGQGTRLTVV.

This clone appeared a single time. DNA of the CDR3: TGTGCCAGCAGCTTAGATTGGTGGGACAGGGTCTCGGGCACTGAAGCTTTCTTT. Its protein is CASSLDWWDRVSGTEAFF. The rearrangement links TRBV7-9 to TRBJ1-1, with 9 nucleotides matching TRBD1. The CDR3 is made up of 18 amino acids. The germline CDR1 and CDR2 sequences are SEHNR and FQNEAQ (reference sequence). V lost 1 base to trimming and J lost 4 bases; unmatched junction nucleotides: 13.

V gene TRBV11-2 combines with J gene TRBJ2-7; perhaps TRBD2 as D (7 bases). Germline CDR1 is SGHAT and CDR2 is FQNNGV. The CDR3 length is 14 residues. Trimming took 1 base from V and 4 from J, leaving 11 bases between them. Written as DNA, the CDR3 is TGTGCCAGCAGCTTAGGAGGGGGGGCTTACGAGCAGTACTTC. Protein product: CASSLGGGAYEQYF.

The CDR3 coding sequence is TGTGCCAGTAGTACGACAGGGTACGGCTACACCTTC. This translates into CASSTTGYGYTF. The chain couples TRBV19 to TRBJ1-2; TRBD1 agrees at 7 bases. J gave up 8 bases and V 4 bases, and 4 bases lay outside the gene matches. Germline V gene data show CDR1 as LNHDA and CDR2 as SQIVND (reference sequence). CDR3 size: 12 residues.

Here the CDR3 DNA reads TGTGCCATCAGTGACCTCGGGGGAAGCTCCTACAATGAGCAGTTCTTC. It is translated as CAISDLGGSSYNEQFF. This chain connects TRBV10-3 to TRBJ2-1, with D perhaps matching TRBD2 (6 bases). This CDR3 region has 16 residues. V lost 3 bases to trimming and J lost 0 bases, with 12 bases between them. Germline V gene lookup returns CDR1 ENHRY and CDR2 SYGVKD.

The V gene is TRBV29-1, the J gene TRBJ1-3, with 8 bases lining up with TRBD1. Germline CDR1 SQVTM, CDR2 ANQGSEA. V was clipped by 4 bases and J by 0 bases; unmatched bases: 2. The CDR3 sequence is 14 residues long. DNA for the CDR3: TGCAGCGTTGCAGGGGGCCACTCTGGAAACACCATATATTTT. Translating gives CSVAGGHSGNTIYF.

V is TRBV7-2 and J is TRBJ1-2, with TRBD1 matching 12 bases. Germline CDR1 is SGHTA and CDR2 is FQGNSA. This CDR3 has 16 amino acids. Trimming cost V 1 base and J 4 bases; bases outside gene matches: 4. The CDR3 is CASSLVGTGGSYGYTF. The CDR3 DNA reads as TGTGCCAGCAGCTTAGTGGGGACAGGGGGCTCCTATGGCTACACCTTC.

The chain uses TRBV18 and TRBJ2-1; 10 nucleotides agree with TRBD1. The germline V gene encodes CDR1 KGHSH and CDR2 LQKENI. The CDR3 consists of 14 residues. The V segment lost 3 bases and the J segment 7 bases; nucleotides outside the gene matches: 3. The CDR3 DNA reads TGTGCCAGCTCACCCCGGACAGGGGGGAATGAGCAGTTCTTC. Residues: CASSPRTGGNEQFF.

The rearrangement joins TRBV19 to TRBJ2-7, with D maybe TRBD1 (7 bases). Per germline, CDR1 LNHDA and CDR2 SQIVND (reference sequence). CDR3 length: 16 amino acids. Trimming stripped 7 bases from V and 2 bases from J, with 21 bases between. The DNA of the CDR3 is TGTGCCAGTATAACAGGGGAGGAACCCCCAGCCTACGAGCAGTACTTC. Translated: CASITGEEPPAYEQYF.

The V gene is TRBV11-2, the J gene TRBJ2-7; 7 positions agree with TRBD1. With V trimmed by 8 bases and J by 1 base, 5 bases remained unmatched. CDR1 is SGHAT and CDR2 is FQNNGV in the germline V gene. This CDR3 spans 13 amino acids. In nucleotides, the CDR3 is TGTGCCAGCGGTCCAGGGGGATCCTACGAGCAGTACTTC. It codes for CASGPGGSYEQYF.

The rearrangement joins TRBV18 to TRBJ2-7; a weak D match, TRBD1 (7 bases). The V gene lost 3 bases and the J gene lost 2 bases, with 14 bases spanning the gap. Germline CDR1 reads KGHSH; CDR2 reads LQKENI. The CDR3 sequence is 15 residues long. CDR3 sequence reads: CASSPAGGPPYEQYF. The CDR3 DNA reads as TGTGCCAGCTCACCCGCAGGGGGGCCTCCCTACGAGCAGTACTTC.

This chain links TRBV11-2 with TRBJ1-1, with 9 positions matching TRBD1. J was trimmed by 3 bases and V by 5 bases; bases with no gene match: 10. The CDR3 totals 16 residues. Germline-derived CDR1 and CDR2 are SGHAT and FQNNGV. CDR3 region: CASSKWKTGGDTEAFF. Here the CDR3 DNA reads TGTGCCAGCAGCAAGTGGAAGACAGGGGGGGACACTGAAGCTTTCTTT.

This rearrangement joins TRBV5-4 to TRBJ2-7; no clear D gene. V was cut by 5 bases and J by 0 bases, with 6 bases left in between. Germline loops: CDR1 SGHNT, CDR2 YYREEE (reference sequence). This CDR3 comprises 12 residues. CDR3 residues: CASSYSSYEQYF. CDR3 bases: TGTGCCAGCAGTTACAGCTCCTACGAGCAGTACTTC. The full variable domain, its missing parts supplied by reference TRBV5-4 and TRBJ2-7, is ETGVTQSPTHLIKTRGQQVTLRCSSQSGHNTVSWYQQALGQGPQFIFQYYREEENGRGNFPPRFSGLQFPNYSSELNVNALELDDSALYLCASSYSSYEQYFGPGTRLTVT.

The chain combines TRBV4-3 with TRBJ2-1, with 7 bases lining up with TRBD2. V shed 4 bases and J 9 bases; nucleotides not matched to a gene: 9. This CDR3 region has 14 residues. CDR1 and CDR2 from the germline V gene are LGHNA and YSLEER. The CDR3 here is CASSRRPWEGEQFF. DNA of the CDR3: TGCGCCAGCAGCCGTCGGCCCTGGGAGGGTGAGCAGTTCTTC.

This rearrangement joins TRBV7-2 to TRBJ2-6; 9 nucleotides line up with TRBD1. V was pared by 2 bases and J by 0 bases, with 8 bases of the junction left unmatched. From germline, CDR1 is SGHTA and CDR2 FQGNSA. The CDR3 is 19 amino acids. CDR3 region: CASSLIGWTGVSGANVLTF. The CDR3 bases are TGTGCCAGCAGCTTAATAGGTTGGACAGGGGTCTCTGGGGCCAACGTCCTGACTTTC.

The J gene is TRBJ2-5, the V gene TRBV7-9; TRBD1 matches 9 bases. The CDR3 length is 17 residues. V was clipped by 3 bases and J by 0 bases; unmatched bases: 8. The V gene's germline CDR1 is SEHNR and CDR2 FQNEAQ (reference sequence). CDR3 bases: TGTGCCAGCAGCTTCCTACCCGGGACAGGGTACCAAGAGACCCAGTACTTC. This translates into CASSFLPGTGYQETQYF.

The rearrangement uses TRBV27 and TRBJ2-2; 9 bases map to TRBD1. With 2 bases clipped from V and 5 bases from J, the junction kept 9 bases outside the gene matches. The CDR3 runs to 17 residues. Germline assignment: CDR1 MNHEY and CDR2 SMNVEV (reference sequence). CDR3 bases: TGTGCCAGCAGTTTACTTATTCCGGGACAGGGAACCGGGGAGCTGTTTTTT. Amino acid sequence: CASSLLIPGQGTGELFF.

The rearrangement links TRBV5-1 to TRBJ2-5; 8 bases map to TRBD1. The end of the DNA fits TRBJ2-7 better, so the J call may be wrong. From germline, CDR1 is SGHRS and CDR2 YFSETQ. There are 15 residues in the CDR3. The CDR3 DNA follows: TGCGCCAGCAGCTGGGGGGACAGGCAGACCTACGAGCAGTACTTC. Translating gives CASSWGDRQTYEQYF.

The J gene is TRBJ1-1, the V gene TRBV4-3; 7 nucleotides agree with TRBD1. This CDR3 has 16 amino acids. CDR1 and CDR2 from the germline V gene are LGHNA and YSLEER. V shed 3 bases and J 2 bases; nucleotides not matched to a gene: 9. The CDR3 is CASSQTGNYGNTEAFF. The DNA for the CDR3 is TGCGCCAGCAGCCAGACAGGGAATTACGGAAACACTGAAGCTTTCTTT.